This is a list of T cell receptor beta chains from one sample in a study of T-cell reconstitution after alpha-beta-depleted transplantation in children. Each CDR3 protein gets one entry after TCRdb re-called the PCR reads with MiXCR. In the table there are under 300,000 distinct CDR3 sequences, about 9.9% of which are singletons. The sample here was peripheral blood, taken 180 days after TCRalphabeta/CD19-depleted stem cell transplant. The receptors originated from a male patient aged 2-15 years who had a stem cell transplant for chronic granulomatous disease, so the T cells may come from the graft donor. The CDR3 runs from the conserved cysteine through the conserved F or W. A D gene is named only where the DNA matches it firmly. Only some rows state a clone size, as once, few, many or a class for expanded clones.

TRBJ2-2,many,TRBV7-6,TRBD2,CASSIRLAGPGELFF,TGTGCCAGCAGCATTAGACTAGCGGGGCCCGGGGAGCTGTTTTTT
TRBJ2-7,few,TRBV12-3/TRBV12-4,-,CASNAGGVGQYF,TGTGCCAGCAACGCCGGAGGGGTGGGGCAGTACTTC
TRBJ1-1,-,TRBV5-4,-,CASSGKVGVNTEAFF,TGTGCCAGCAGCGGTAAGGTGGGGGTGAACACTGAAGCTTTCTTT
TRBJ2-2,many,TRBV4-2,-,CASSRDSNTGELFF,TGTGCCAGCAGCCGGGACTCTAACACCGGGGAGCTGTTTTTT
TRBJ1-1,many,TRBV18,TRBD1,CASSLSPTGTAVNTEAFF,TGTGCCAGCTCACTAAGCCCTACCGGGACAGCCGTGAACACTGAAGCTTTCTTT
TRBJ2-1,many,TRBV12-3/TRBV12-4,TRBD2,CASSPLTSGSPAEQFF,TGTGCCAGCAGCCCTCTGACTAGCGGGAGTCCAGCTGAGCAGTTCTTC
TRBJ1-1,-,TRBV18,-,CASSATGMNTEAFF,TGTGCCAGCTCAGCCACAGGGATGAACACTGAAGCTTTCTTT
TRBJ2-7,many,TRBV7-6,-,CASSLAAGAEQYF,TGTGCCAGCAGCTTAGCTGCGGGGGCCGAGCAGTACTTC
TRBJ1-6,many,TRBV6-5,-,CASSFRGASPLHF,TGTGCCAGCAGTTTTCGGGGGGCTTCACCCCTCCACTTT
TRBJ1-6,many,TRBV12-3/TRBV12-4,TRBD1,CASRGDSVRGDSPLHF,TGTGCCAGCAGGGGGGACAGTGTGCGGGGGGATTCACCCCTCCACTTT
TRBJ2-1,many,TRBV4-3,-,CASSQGRADEQFF,TGCGCCAGCAGCCAAGGTCGCGCCGATGAGCAGTTCTTC
TRBJ2-7,-,TRBV12-3/TRBV12-4,-,CASSKLIYEQYF,TGTGCCAGCAGTAAATTAATCTACGAGCAGTACTTC
TRBJ2-1,many,TRBV2,-,CASSRGLGLGNEQFF,TGTGCCAGCAGTAGGGGACTGGGGTTAGGAAATGAGCAGTTCTTC
TRBJ2-7,many,TRBV20-1,-,CSAVVRGRWTYEQYF,TGCAGTGCGGTGGTCCGCGGGCGTTGGACCTACGAGCAGTACTTC